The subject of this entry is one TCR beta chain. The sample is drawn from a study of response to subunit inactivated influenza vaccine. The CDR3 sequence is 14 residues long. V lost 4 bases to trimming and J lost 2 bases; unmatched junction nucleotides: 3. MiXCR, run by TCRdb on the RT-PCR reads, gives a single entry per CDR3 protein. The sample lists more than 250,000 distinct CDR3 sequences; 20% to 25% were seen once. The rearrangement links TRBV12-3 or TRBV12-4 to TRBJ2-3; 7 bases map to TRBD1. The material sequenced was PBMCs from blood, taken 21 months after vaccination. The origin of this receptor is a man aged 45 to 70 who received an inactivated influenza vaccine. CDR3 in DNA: TGTGCCAGCAGTTGGACAGGACCCACAGATACGCAGTATTTT. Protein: CASSWTGPTDTQYF.